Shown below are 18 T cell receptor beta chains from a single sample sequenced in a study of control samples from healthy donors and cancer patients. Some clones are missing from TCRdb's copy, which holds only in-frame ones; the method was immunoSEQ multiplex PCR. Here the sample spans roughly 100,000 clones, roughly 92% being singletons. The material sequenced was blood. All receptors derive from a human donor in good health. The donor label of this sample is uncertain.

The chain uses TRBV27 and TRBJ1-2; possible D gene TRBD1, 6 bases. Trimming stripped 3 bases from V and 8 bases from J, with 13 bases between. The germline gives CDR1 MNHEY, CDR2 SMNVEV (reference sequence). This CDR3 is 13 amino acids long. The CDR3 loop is CASSFRGMEGYTF. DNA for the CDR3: TGTGCCAGCAGTTTTAGGGGGATGGAGGGCTACACCTTC.

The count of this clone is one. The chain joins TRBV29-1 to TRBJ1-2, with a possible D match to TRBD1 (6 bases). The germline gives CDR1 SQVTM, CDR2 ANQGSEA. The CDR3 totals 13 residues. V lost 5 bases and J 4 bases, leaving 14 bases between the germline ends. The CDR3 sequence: CSVFGQTIYGYTF. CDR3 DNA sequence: TGCAGCGTTTTCGGACAGACAATCTATGGCTACACCTTC.

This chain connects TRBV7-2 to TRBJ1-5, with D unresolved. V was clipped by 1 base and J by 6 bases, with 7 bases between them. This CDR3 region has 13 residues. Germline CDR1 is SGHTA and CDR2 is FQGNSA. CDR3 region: CASSLGVGQPQHF. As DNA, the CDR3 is TGTGCCAGCAGCTTAGGCGTCGGTCAGCCCCAGCATTTT.

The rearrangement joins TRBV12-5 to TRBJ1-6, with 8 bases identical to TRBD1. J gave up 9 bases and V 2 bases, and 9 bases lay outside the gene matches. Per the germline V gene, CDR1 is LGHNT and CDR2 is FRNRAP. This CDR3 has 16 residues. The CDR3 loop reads CASGLRDRGRISPLHF. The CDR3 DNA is TGTGCTAGTGGTTTGCGAGACAGGGGTAGGATTTCACCCCTCCACTTT.

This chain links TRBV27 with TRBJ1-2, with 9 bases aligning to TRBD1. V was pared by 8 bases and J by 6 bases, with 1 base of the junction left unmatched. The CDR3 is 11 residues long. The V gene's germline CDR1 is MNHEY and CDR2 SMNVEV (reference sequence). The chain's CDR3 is CASGTGNGYTF. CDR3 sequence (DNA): TGTGCCAGCGGGACAGGGAATGGCTACACCTTC.

The CDR3 sequence is CASSFGSNEKLFF. DNA for the CDR3: TGTGCCAGCAGCTTTGGATCTAATGAAAAACTGTTTTTT. The rearrangement joins TRBV11-2 to TRBJ1-4; D not certain. Germline V gives CDR1 SGHAT, CDR2 FQNNGV. The CDR3 totals 13 residues. V was shortened by 3 bases and J by 3 bases, with 5 bases between the two germline ends.

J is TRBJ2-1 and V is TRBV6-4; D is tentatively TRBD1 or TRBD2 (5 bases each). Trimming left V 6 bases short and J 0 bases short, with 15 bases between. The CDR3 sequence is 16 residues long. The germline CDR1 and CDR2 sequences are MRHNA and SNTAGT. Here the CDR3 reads CASSPMGEISYNEQFF. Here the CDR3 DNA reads TGTGCCAGCAGCCCTATGGGGGAGATCTCCTACAATGAGCAGTTCTTC.

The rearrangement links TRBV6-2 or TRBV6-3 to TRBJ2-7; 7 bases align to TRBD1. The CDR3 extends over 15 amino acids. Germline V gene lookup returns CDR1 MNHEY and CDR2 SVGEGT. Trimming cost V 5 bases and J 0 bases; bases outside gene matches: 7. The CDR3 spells CASSPAWTGSYEQYF. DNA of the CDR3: TGTGCCAGCAGTCCGGCTTGGACAGGCTCCTACGAGCAGTACTTC.

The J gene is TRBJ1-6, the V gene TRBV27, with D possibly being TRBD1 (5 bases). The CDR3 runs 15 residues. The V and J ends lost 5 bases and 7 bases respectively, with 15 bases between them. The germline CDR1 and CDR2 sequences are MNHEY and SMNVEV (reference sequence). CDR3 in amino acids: CASSPPGRPNSPLHF. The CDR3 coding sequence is TGTGCCAGCAGTCCCCCGGGACGGCCAAATTCACCCCTCCACTTT.

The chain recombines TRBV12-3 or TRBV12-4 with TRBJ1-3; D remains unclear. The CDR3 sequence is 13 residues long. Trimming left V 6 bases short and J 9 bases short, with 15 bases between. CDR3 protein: CASSLVLGGTIYF. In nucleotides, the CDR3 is TGTGCCAGCAGCCTCGTGTTAGGTGGCACCATATATTTT.

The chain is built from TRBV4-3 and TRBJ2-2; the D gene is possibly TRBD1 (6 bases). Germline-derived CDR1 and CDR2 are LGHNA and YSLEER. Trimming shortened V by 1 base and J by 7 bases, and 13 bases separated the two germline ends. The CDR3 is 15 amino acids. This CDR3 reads CASSQGVGANGELFF. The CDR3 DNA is TGCGCCAGCAGCCAAGGCGTGGGGGCGAACGGGGAGCTGTTTTTT.

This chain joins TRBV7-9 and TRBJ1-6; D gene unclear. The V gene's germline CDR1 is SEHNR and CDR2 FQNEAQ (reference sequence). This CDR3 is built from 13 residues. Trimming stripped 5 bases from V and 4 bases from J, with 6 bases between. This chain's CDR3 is CASSKEYNSPLHF. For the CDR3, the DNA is TGTGCCAGCAGCAAAGAATATAATTCACCCCTCCACTTT.

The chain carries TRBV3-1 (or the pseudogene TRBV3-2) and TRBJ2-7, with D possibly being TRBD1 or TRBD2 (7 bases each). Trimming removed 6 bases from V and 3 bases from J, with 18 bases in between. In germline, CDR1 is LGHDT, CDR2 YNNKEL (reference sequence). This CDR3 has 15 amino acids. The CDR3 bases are TGTGCCAGCAGTCACAGGGGAGGGGGGGACTACGAGCAGTACTTC. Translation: CASSHRGGGDYEQYF.

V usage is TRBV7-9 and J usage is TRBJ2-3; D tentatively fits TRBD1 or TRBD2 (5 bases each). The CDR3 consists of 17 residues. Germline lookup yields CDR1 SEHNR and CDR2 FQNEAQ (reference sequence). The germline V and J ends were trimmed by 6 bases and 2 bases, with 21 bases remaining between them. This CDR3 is CASRRVGAVGHTDTQYF. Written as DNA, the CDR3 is TGTGCCAGCAGGCGTGTTGGAGCGGTGGGGCACACAGATACGCAGTATTTT.

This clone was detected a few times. The CDR3 protein is CASSLAINEQYF. The CDR3 DNA sequence: TGTGCCAGCAGCTTGGCCATAAACGAGCAGTACTTC. The chain recombines TRBV5-5 with TRBJ2-7, with no clear D. V was clipped by 0 bases and J by 5 bases, with 6 bases between them. The CDR3 covers 12 residues. Germline V gene lookup returns CDR1 SGHKS and CDR2 YYEKEE (reference sequence).

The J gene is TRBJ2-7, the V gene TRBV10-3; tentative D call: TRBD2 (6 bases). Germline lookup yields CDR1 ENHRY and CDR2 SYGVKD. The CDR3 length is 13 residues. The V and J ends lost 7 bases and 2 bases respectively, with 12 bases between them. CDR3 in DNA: TGTGCCATCATTACGGACTATACCTACGAGCAGTACTTC. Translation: CAIITDYTYEQYF.

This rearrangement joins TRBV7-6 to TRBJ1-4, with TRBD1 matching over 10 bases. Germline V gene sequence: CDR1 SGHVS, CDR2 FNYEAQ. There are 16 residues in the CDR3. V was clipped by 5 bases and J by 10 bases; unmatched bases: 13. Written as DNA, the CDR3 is TGTGCCAGCAGCCCCTCGCCGGGACAGGGGAGACCAAAACTGTTTTTT. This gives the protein CASSPSPGQGRPKLFF.

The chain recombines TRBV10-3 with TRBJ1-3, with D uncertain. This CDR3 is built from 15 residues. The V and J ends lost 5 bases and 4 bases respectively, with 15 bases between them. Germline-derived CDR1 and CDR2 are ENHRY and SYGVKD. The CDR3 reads CAISSNIDNGNTIYF. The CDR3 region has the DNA TGTGCCATCAGTTCCAATATTGACAACGGAAACACCATATATTTT.